This passage covers 26 T cell receptor beta chains from one sample sequenced in a study of tumor-infiltrating lymphocytes in localized non-small cell lung cancer. TCRdb's table, derived via immunoSEQ multiplex PCR, lists solely in-frame clones and lacks some. The sample has roughly 8,400 clones, 70% to 85% seen once. Sample: lung tumor tissue. The receptors derive from a human donor with non-small cell lung cancer.

The rearrangement uses TRBV4-3 and TRBJ2-7; TRBD2 aligns across 8 bases. Germline assignment: CDR1 LGHNA and CDR2 YSLEER. Losses at the gene ends were 0 bases for V and 6 bases for J; bases not matched to a gene: 7. The CDR3 spans 15 residues. The DNA for the CDR3 is TGCGCCAGCAGCCAAGATTGGGGGACTAGGGCCGAGCAGTACTTC. It translates to CASSQDWGTRAEQYF.

V gene TRBV29-1 combines with J gene TRBJ2-7, with TRBD1 identical over 9 bases. Trimming removed 4 bases from V and 4 bases from J; junction bases left unmatched: 2. Germline V gene sequence: CDR1 SQVTM, CDR2 ANQGSEA. CDR3 size: 12 residues. This CDR3 is CSVGQGEYEQYF. CDR3 in DNA: TGCAGCGTTGGACAGGGGGAATACGAGCAGTACTTC.

V is TRBV29-1 and J is TRBJ2-3, with D maybe TRBD2 (6 bases). The ends were cut back, 0 bases at V and 6 bases at J, with 13 bases in the middle. Germline V gene data show CDR1 as SQVTM and CDR2 as ANQGSEA. This CDR3 has 14 amino acids. CDR3 amino acids: CSVEDRGGTDTQYF. Here the CDR3 DNA reads TGCAGCGTTGAAGATCGGGGCGGGACGGATACGCAGTATTTT.

This clone was counted a single time. The rearrangement links TRBV15 to TRBJ1-5, with a tentative D call TRBD1 (6 bases). Between the trimmed V and J ends, which lost 1 base and 1 base, there was a span of 8 bases. CDR3 length equals 15 residues. Germline values: CDR1 LNHNV, CDR2 YYDKDF (reference sequence). CDR3 nucleotide sequence: TGTGCCACCAGCAGAGGCAGGGGAAGCAATCAGCCCCAGCATTTT. Translated: CATSRGRGSNQPQHF.

As for this clone: Relative to the germline gene, one junction end is altered; a read error may explain this. The V call is TRBV5-1, the J call TRBJ2-3; D gene ambiguous. The CDR3 is 14 amino acids. From germline, CDR1 is SGHRS and CDR2 YFSETQ. The CDR3 DNA sequence: TGCGCCGGCAGCACTGAACCCCAGCAAGATACGCAGTATTTT. Encoded protein: CAGSTEPQQDTQYF. Full variable domain (rest looked up from reference TRBV5-1 and TRBJ2-3): KAGVTQTPRYLIKTRGQQVTLSCSPISGHRSVSWYQQTPGQGLQFLFEYFSETQRNKGNFPGRFSGRQFSNSRSEMNVSTLELGDSALYLCAGSTEPQQDTQYFGPGTRLTVL.

The sample holds one count of this clone. The gene calls are TRBV4-2 and TRBJ1-6; D not resolved. V was pared by 5 bases and J by 3 bases, with 14 bases between. The V gene's germline CDR1 is LGHNA and CDR2 YNFKEQ. The CDR3 runs to 16 residues. CDR3 region: CASSTGWQNYNSPLHF. CDR3 nucleotide sequence: TGTGCCAGCAGCACGGGGTGGCAGAACTATAATTCACCCCTCCACTTT.

The V and J genes are TRBV4-3 and TRBJ2-2; 7 bases are a match to TRBD2. This CDR3 comprises 15 residues. Germline V CDR1 and CDR2: LGHNA, YSLEER. V trimming: 4 bases; J trimming: 5 bases; junction bases outside the gene matches: 7. In DNA, the CDR3 is TGCGCCAGCAGCCGAGAGGCGGGAGAAACCGGGGAGCTGTTTTTT. Amino acid sequence: CASSREAGETGELFF.

The chain couples TRBV27 to TRBJ2-2; the D gene is possibly TRBD2 (5 bases). The CDR3 runs to 16 residues. The V end lost 2 bases, the J end lost 8 bases, and 18 bases lay between the germline ends. The germline CDR1 and CDR2 sequences are MNHEY and SMNVEV (reference sequence). The CDR3 DNA follows: TGTGCCAGCAGTTTAACCCCCTCGCGAGAGGGAGGGGAGCTGTTTTTT. As protein: CASSLTPSREGGELFF.

In this sample, this clone turned up a few times. J is TRBJ2-1 and V is TRBV28; 9 bases match TRBD1. With V trimmed by 6 bases and J by 11 bases, 17 bases remained unmatched. CDR1 is MDHEN, CDR2 SYDVKM, per germline. The length of the CDR3 is 16 residues. The CDR3 nucleotides are TGTGCCAGCAGCCCCCTACGGGGACAGGGTGCCCCCAAGCAGTTCTTC. Translated: CASSPLRGQGAPKQFF.

Comments on this clone: This same CDR3 is encoded by further DNA sequences in the sample. J is TRBJ1-3 and V is TRBV7-9, with 8 bases aligning to TRBD1. CDR1 is SEHNR and CDR2 is FQNEAQ in the germline V gene (reference sequence). After removal of 2 bases from V and 3 bases from J, the junction contained 3 bases not matched to a gene. The CDR3 runs 15 residues. CDR3 sequence (DNA): TGTGCCAGCAGCTTACAGGGGGCATTTGGAAACACCATATATTTT. Protein product: CASSLQGAFGNTIYF.

V and J are TRBV5-1 and TRBJ2-5; 8 bases line up with TRBD2. The trim removed 0 bases at V and 3 bases at J, leaving 1 base unmatched. CDR1 and CDR2 from the germline V gene are SGHRS and YFSETQ. The CDR3 sequence is 14 residues long. The CDR3 protein is CASSLATSEETQYF. The CDR3 DNA is TGCGCCAGCAGCTTGGCGACTAGCGAAGAGACCCAGTACTTC.

The V gene is TRBV9, the J gene TRBJ2-2; no definite D call. Germline CDR1 SGDLS, CDR2 YYNGEE. The CDR3 runs 15 residues. V was shortened by 0 bases and J by 3 bases, with 9 bases between the two germline ends. The CDR3 spells CASSVEGSYTGELFF. In DNA form, the CDR3 reads TGTGCCAGCAGCGTAGAGGGCAGTTACACCGGGGAGCTGTTTTTT.

In its sample, this clone was seen once. V and J are TRBV10-3 and TRBJ1-2; TRBD1 is a possible D gene (5 bases). CDR1 is ENHRY and CDR2 is SYGVKD in the germline V gene. CDR3 length: 13 residues. V was clipped by 6 bases and J by 7 bases, with 15 bases between them. The CDR3: CAISGDSRVGYTF. The CDR3 DNA is TGTGCCATCAGCGGGGACTCGCGTGTTGGCTACACCTTC.

V usage is TRBV9 and J usage is TRBJ2-3; no definite D call. CDR3 size: 15 residues. Trimming stripped 7 bases from V and 2 bases from J, with 17 bases between. Germline V CDR1 and CDR2: SGDLS, YYNGEE. In nucleotides, the CDR3 is TGTGCCAGCTCCACCTCCACGGGCCACACAGATACGCAGTATTTT. This translates into CASSTSTGHTDTQYF.

This chain joins TRBV6-5 and TRBJ2-2; D unresolved. V was trimmed by 5 bases and J by 0 bases, leaving 10 bases between them. The CDR3 sequence is 15 residues long. Germline loops: CDR1 MNHEY, CDR2 SVGAGI. The CDR3 DNA sequence: TGTGCCAGCAGTGGAGACGGAGCGAACACCGGGGAGCTGTTTTTT. Its translation is CASSGDGANTGELFF.

The chain couples TRBV5-6 to TRBJ2-7, with 9 bases aligning to TRBD1. CDR1 and CDR2 (germline): SGHDT, YYEEEE. The CDR3 has 14 amino acids. Losses at the gene ends were 2 bases for V and 6 bases for J; bases not matched to a gene: 6. The CDR3 DNA reads TGTGCCAGCAGCTTAGGGACAGGGCTGCGCGAGCAGTACTTC. Amino acids: CASSLGTGLREQYF.

The CDR3 sequence is CASGRQPAVLETQYF. CDR3 DNA sequence: TGCGCCAGCGGAAGACAGCCCGCCGTTTTGGAGACCCAGTACTTC. The chain couples TRBV10-1 to TRBJ2-5, with D maybe TRBD1 (5 bases). The V gene lost 8 bases and the J gene lost 5 bases, with 21 bases spanning the gap. This CDR3 spans 15 amino acids. The germline V gene encodes CDR1 WNHNN and CDR2 SYGVQD (reference sequence).

The rearrangement links TRBV28 to TRBJ2-7; TRBD1 matches at 8 bases. Germline CDR1 and CDR2: MDHEN and SYDVKM. The CDR3 consists of 13 residues. With V trimmed by 9 bases and J by 4 bases, 8 bases remained unmatched. For the CDR3, the DNA is TGTGCCAGGTCCGACAGGGGCGGTTACGAGCAGTACTTC. Residues: CARSDRGGYEQYF.

V is TRBV19 and J is TRBJ1-3; 9 positions agree with TRBD1. Germline CDR1 and CDR2: LNHDA and SQIVND (reference sequence). V dropped 8 bases and J dropped 6; count of bases not matched to a gene: 5. This CDR3 contains 13 residues. CDR3 DNA: TGTGCCAGTGGGACAGGGTATGAAAACACCATATATTTT. Residues: CASGTGYENTIYF.

The chain links TRBV19 to TRBJ2-1; D perhaps matches TRBD2 (6 bases). The CDR3 is 17 residues long. The V gene lost 5 bases and the J gene lost 5 bases, with 22 bases spanning the gap. Per germline, CDR1 LNHDA and CDR2 SQIVND (reference sequence). This CDR3 reads CASSGRGGAGTNNEQFF. CDR3 nucleotide sequence: TGTGCCAGTAGTGGTCGAGGTGGTGCGGGGACGAACAATGAGCAGTTCTTC.

The sample holds one count of this clone. V is TRBV7-9 and J is TRBJ1-2, with unresolved D. Germline V CDR1 and CDR2: SEHNR, FQNEAQ (reference sequence). Trimming cost V 5 bases and J 7 bases, with 8 bases left between them. There are 11 residues in the CDR3. DNA for the CDR3: TGTGCCAGCAGCCTCCTTATTGGCTACACCTTC. Translated: CASSLLIGYTF.

This chain joins TRBV7-9 and TRBJ2-3; 7 bases match TRBD2. This CDR3 is 15 amino acids long. From germline, CDR1 is SEHNR and CDR2 FQNEAQ (reference sequence). The V and J ends lost 8 bases and 5 bases, in that order; junction bases with no gene match: 13. In DNA, the CDR3 is TGTGCCAGCTTACCGGGAAGCGGGACCCTAGATACGCAGTATTTT. Translating gives CASLPGSGTLDTQYF. Supplemented by reference TRBV7-9 and TRBJ2-3, the full variable domain reads DTGVSQNPRHKITKRGQNVTFRCDPISEHNRLYWYRQTLGQGPEFLTYFQNEAQLEKSRLLSDRFSAERPKGSFSTLEIQRTEQGDSAMYLCASLPGSGTLDTQYFGPGTRLTVL.

This clone was detected only once. This chain links TRBV25-1 with TRBJ1-1; D unclear. Trimming cost V 6 bases and J 5 bases, with 16 bases left between them. In germline, CDR1 is MGHDK, CDR2 SYGVNS. This CDR3 spans 14 amino acids. The CDR3 loop is CASRGTYARTEAFF. In DNA, the CDR3 is TGTGCCAGCAGGGGCACCTACGCTAGGACTGAAGCTTTCTTT.

This chain's CDR3 is CASSMGQGEEKLFF. The CDR3 region has the DNA TGTGCCAGCAGCATGGGACAGGGCGAAGAAAAACTGTTTTTT. The chain links TRBV7-9 to TRBJ1-4, with TRBD1 matching 9 bases. The CDR3 covers 14 residues. Germline V gene data show CDR1 as SEHNR and CDR2 as FQNEAQ (reference sequence). V dropped 5 bases and J dropped 8; count of bases not matched to a gene: 6.

The chain has TRBV5-1 and TRBJ2-2, with D uncertain. Germline values: CDR1 SGHRS, CDR2 YFSETQ. The CDR3 totals 15 residues. V was clipped by 2 bases and J by 1 base, with 9 bases between them. The CDR3 DNA follows: TGCGCCAGCAGCTTTGCCTTGGGGAACACCGGGGAGCTGTTTTTT. Its translation: CASSFALGNTGELFF.

This chain joins TRBV4-3 and TRBJ1-4; TRBD1 might be the D (5 bases). V was shortened by 0 bases and J by 8 bases, with 10 bases between the two germline ends. The CDR3 contains 14 residues. Per the germline V gene, CDR1 is LGHNA and CDR2 is YSLEER. DNA of the CDR3: TGCGCCAGCAGCCAAGAGCAGGGTTACGAAAAACTGTTTTTT. Protein: CASSQEQGYEKLFF.